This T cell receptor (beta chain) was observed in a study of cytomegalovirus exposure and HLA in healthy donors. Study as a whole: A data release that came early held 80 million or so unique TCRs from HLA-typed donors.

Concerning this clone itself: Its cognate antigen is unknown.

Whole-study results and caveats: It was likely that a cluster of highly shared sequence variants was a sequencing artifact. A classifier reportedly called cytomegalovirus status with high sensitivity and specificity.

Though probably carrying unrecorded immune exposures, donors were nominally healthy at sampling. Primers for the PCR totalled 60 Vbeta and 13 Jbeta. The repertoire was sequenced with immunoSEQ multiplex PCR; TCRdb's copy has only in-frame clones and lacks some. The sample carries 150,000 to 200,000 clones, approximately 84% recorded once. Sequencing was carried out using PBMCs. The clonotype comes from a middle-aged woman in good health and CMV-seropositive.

CDR3 sequence (DNA): TGTGCCAGCAGCGCAGGGTTCCTGAACACTGAAGCTTTCTTT. This codes for CASSAGFLNTEAFF. The chain combines TRBV6-1 with TRBJ1-1; perhaps TRBD1 as D (5 bases). This CDR3 region has 14 residues. Trimming left V 6 bases short and J 0 bases short, with 11 bases between. CDR1 is MNHNS, CDR2 SASEGT, per germline.